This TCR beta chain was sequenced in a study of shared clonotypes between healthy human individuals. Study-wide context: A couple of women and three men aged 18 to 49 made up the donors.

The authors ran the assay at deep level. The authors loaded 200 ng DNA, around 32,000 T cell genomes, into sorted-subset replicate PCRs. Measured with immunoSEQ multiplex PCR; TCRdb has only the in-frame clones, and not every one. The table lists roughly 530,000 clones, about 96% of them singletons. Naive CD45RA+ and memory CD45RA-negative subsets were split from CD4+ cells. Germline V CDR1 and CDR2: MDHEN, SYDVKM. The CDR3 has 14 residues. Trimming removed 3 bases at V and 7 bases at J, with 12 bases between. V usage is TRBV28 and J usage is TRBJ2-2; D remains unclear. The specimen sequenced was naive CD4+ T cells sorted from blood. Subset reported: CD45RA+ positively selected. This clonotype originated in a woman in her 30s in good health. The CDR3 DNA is TGTGCCAGCAGTTTCCTTTGGGGAAACGGGGAGCTGTTTTTT. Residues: CASSFLWGNGELFF.